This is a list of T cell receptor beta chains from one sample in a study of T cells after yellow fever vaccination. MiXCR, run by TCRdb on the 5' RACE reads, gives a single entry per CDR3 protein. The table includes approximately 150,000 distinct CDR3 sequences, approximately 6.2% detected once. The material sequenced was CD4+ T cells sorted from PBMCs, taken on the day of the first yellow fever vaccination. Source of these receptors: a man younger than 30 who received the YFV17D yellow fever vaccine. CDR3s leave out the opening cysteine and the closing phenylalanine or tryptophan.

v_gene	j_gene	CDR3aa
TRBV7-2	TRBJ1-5	ASSFPGVNQPQH
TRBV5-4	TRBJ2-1	ASSLKTRQGVHNEQF
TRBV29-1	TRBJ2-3	SVEPLAGISTDTQY
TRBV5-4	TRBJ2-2	ASSLEGDTGELF
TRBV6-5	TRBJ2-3	ASSYSITGGGLDTQY
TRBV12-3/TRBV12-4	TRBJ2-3	ASSLGVVAQY
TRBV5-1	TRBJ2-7	ASSFQGTGGDEQY
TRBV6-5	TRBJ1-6	ATTFLQLSRDRGRHLH
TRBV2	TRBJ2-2	ASSKATLRGELF
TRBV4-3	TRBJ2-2	ASSQDPRAGELF
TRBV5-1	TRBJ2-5	ASSPSTAQETQY
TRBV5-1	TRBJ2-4	ASHPGLAGGRAKNIQY
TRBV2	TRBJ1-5	ASSDKGHQH
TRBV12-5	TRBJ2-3	ASALGGAGDTQY
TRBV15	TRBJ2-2	ATSINGELF
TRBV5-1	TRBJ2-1	ASSLSGQEYNEQF
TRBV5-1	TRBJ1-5	ASSLDGSYSNQPQH
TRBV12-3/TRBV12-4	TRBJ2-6	ASTEGISGANVLT
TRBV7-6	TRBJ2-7	ASSSYRDYEQY
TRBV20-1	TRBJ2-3	SARVLAGGTDTQY
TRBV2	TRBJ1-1	ASSFTGGYTEAF
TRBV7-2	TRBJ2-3	ASSSPTQGHTQY